The 30 T cell receptor beta chains in this list originate from one sample, sequenced in a study of cytomegalovirus exposure and HLA in healthy donors (dated by TCRdb to the late 2010s). Libraries were constructed by the immunoSEQ multiplex PCR assay. For the multiplex PCR, a mixture combining 60 forward primers for TCR Vbeta segments and 13 reverse primers for TCR Jbeta segments was used. In TCRdb, the immuneACCESS table is reduced to in-frame sequences with V and J assigned. These tables do not hold every clone; where another copy was compared, an unresolved V gene accounts for under half, and the others remain unexplained. The table for this sample lists hundreds of thousands of clones; over 70% of them were counted only once. The top ten constitute 0.71% of the sample. The sequenced material came from PBMCs. The receptors here all came from a boy younger than 10 in good health and CMV-seronegative.

V and J are TRBV4-1 and TRBJ2-7, with D perhaps matching TRBD2 (6 bases). This CDR3 has 17 residues. The V gene's germline CDR1 is MGHRA and CDR2 YSYEKL. V gave up 2 bases and J gave up 3 bases, with 20 bases separating them. The CDR3 nucleotides read TGCGCCAGCAGCCAAAGTCAATTAGGGAGGCATCACTACGAGCAGTACTTC. It translates to CASSQSQLGRHHYEQYF.

Only a few counts were recorded for this clone. The chain recombines TRBV5-1 with TRBJ1-1, with no clear D. The CDR3 has 14 amino acids. The V gene's germline CDR1 is SGHRS and CDR2 YFSETQ. The V end lost 2 bases, the J end lost 0 bases, and 8 bases lay between the germline ends. The CDR3 coding sequence is TGCGCCAGCAGCTTATACAGCTTGAACACTGAAGCTTTCTTT. Encoded protein: CASSLYSLNTEAFF.

The chain carries TRBV5-1 and TRBJ2-1; D possibly corresponds to TRBD2 (6 bases). V was shortened by 6 bases and J by 1 base, with 11 bases between the two germline ends. CDR3 size: 14 residues. In germline, CDR1 is SGHRS, CDR2 YFSETQ. CDR3 nucleotides: TGCGCCAGCACCCCCGGGGGTTCCTACAATGAGCAGTTCTTC. Translating gives CASTPGGSYNEQFF.

The J gene is TRBJ2-5, the V gene TRBV5-8; no clear D gene. The J call may not be correct, given that the DNA end is closer to TRBJ2-7. The germline gives CDR1 SGHTS, CDR2 YDEGEE. The CDR3 has 11 amino acids. The CDR3 protein is CASSPFYEQYF. DNA of the CDR3: TGTGCCAGCAGCCCTTTTTACGAGCAGTACTTC.

CDR3 sequence reads: CASSPGLGTGELFF. Here the CDR3 DNA reads TGTGCCAGCAGTCCAGGCTTGGGCACCGGGGAGCTGTTTTTT. The V call is TRBV25-1, the J call TRBJ2-2; D remains ambiguous. Germline CDR1 and CDR2: MGHDK and SYGVNS. This CDR3 is built from 14 residues. V lost 5 bases to trimming and J lost 4 bases, with 11 bases between them.

The gene calls are TRBV13 and TRBJ2-4, with TRBD2 identical over 14 bases. V gave up 3 bases and J gave up 2 bases; unmatched junction bases: 9. This CDR3 comprises 19 residues. Per the germline V gene, CDR1 is PRHDT and CDR2 is FYEKMQ (reference sequence). The DNA for the CDR3 is TGTGCCAGCAGCTTTCGGACTAGCGGGAGGATATGGTCCAAAAACATTCAGTACTTC. It is translated as CASSFRTSGRIWSKNIQYF.

V gene TRBV30 combines with J gene TRBJ2-5; 7 nucleotides line up with TRBD2. The CDR3 length is 14 residues. V lost 3 bases and J lost 5; bases outside the gene matches: 9. CDR1 is GTSNPN and CDR2 is SVGIG in the germline V gene (reference sequence). The CDR3 DNA reads as TGTGCCTGGAGGGGCCTGGGGGGGGAGGAGACCCAGTACTTC. Its translation is CAWRGLGGEETQYF.

The chain employs TRBV11-2 and TRBJ2-7, with 8 positions matching TRBD1. Germline CDR1 SGHAT, CDR2 FQNNGV. J gave up 3 bases and V 5 bases, and 9 bases lay outside the gene matches. The CDR3 is made up of 15 amino acids. CDR3 sequence reads: CASSPSSGGGYEQYF. The CDR3 DNA reads as TGTGCCAGCAGCCCCAGCTCAGGGGGCGGCTACGAGCAGTACTTC.

This clone was detected a few times. This chain connects TRBV2 to TRBJ2-7; no definite D call. The CDR3 length is 11 residues. From germline, CDR1 is SNHLY and CDR2 FYNNEI. V lost 8 bases and J lost 5, with 10 bases in between. This chain's CDR3 is CASLGRNEQYF. The CDR3 bases are TGTGCCAGCCTCGGCAGGAACGAGCAGTACTTC.

This clone showed up just once. The CDR3: CASSQDRAEAFF. CDR3 in DNA: TGTGCCAGCAGTCAGGACAGGGCTGAAGCTTTCTTT. The chain couples TRBV28 to TRBJ1-1, with TRBD1 matching 8 bases. The J segment lost 6 bases and the V segment lost 5 bases, leaving 2 bases of the junction unmatched. CDR1 is MDHEN and CDR2 is SYDVKM in the germline V gene. The CDR3 covers 12 residues.

The chain is built from TRBV27 and TRBJ2-7; weak D call: TRBD1 (6 bases). This CDR3 spans 17 amino acids. The V end was cut by 6 bases, the J end by 3 bases, with 24 bases between. Looked up from germline, CDR1 is MNHEY and CDR2 is SMNVEV (reference sequence). The CDR3 loop reads CASSKSGHTVSYYEQYF. The CDR3 region has the DNA TGTGCCAGCAGCAAATCGGGACACACCGTTTCGTACTACGAGCAGTACTTC.

This chain uses TRBV30 with TRBJ1-1; a possible D gene is TRBD1 (5 bases). The CDR3 extends over 13 amino acids. Germline loops: CDR1 GTSNPN, CDR2 SVGIG (reference sequence). The V end lost 4 bases, the J end lost 3 bases, and 12 bases lay between the germline ends. The CDR3 reads CAWKGDGDTEAFF. The CDR3 DNA sequence: TGTGCCTGGAAAGGGGATGGTGACACTGAAGCTTTCTTT.

V and J are TRBV13 and TRBJ2-5; TRBD2 matches 7 bases. The trim removed 5 bases at V and 3 bases at J, leaving 3 bases unmatched. The CDR3 contains 13 residues. The germline gives CDR1 PRHDT, CDR2 FYEKMQ (reference sequence). The CDR3 DNA reads as TGTGCCAGCAGCCCCGGGGGGAAAGAGACCCAGTACTTC. It codes for CASSPGGKETQYF.

On this clone itself: A read error is likely, as this CDR3 ends without the conserved phenylalanine or tryptophan. The chain is built from TRBV13 and TRBJ2-3; 7 bases fit TRBD2. V lost 5 bases and J lost 2; bases outside the gene matches: 7. Germline V gene sequence: CDR1 PRHDT, CDR2 FYEKMQ (reference sequence). This CDR3 has 15 residues. CDR3 region: CASSLRAGYTDTQYV. As DNA, the CDR3 is TGTGCCAGCAGCCTTCGAGCGGGGTACACAGATACGCAGTATGTT.

J is TRBJ2-1 and V is TRBV11-1, with 7 bases lining up with TRBD2. CDR1 SGHAT and CDR2 FQDESV come from the germline V gene (reference sequence). Trimming removed 4 bases from V and 4 bases from J; junction bases left unmatched: 7. The CDR3 extends over 15 amino acids. As DNA, the CDR3 is TGTGCCAGCAGCTATACTCGCGGGGGTTACAATGAGCAGTTCTTC. As protein: CASSYTRGGYNEQFF.

In its sample, this clone was seen a few times. The chain is built from TRBV4-1 and TRBJ1-1; D may be TRBD1 (5 bases). The CDR3 runs 16 residues. Germline V gives CDR1 MGHRA, CDR2 YSYEKL. V lost 0 bases to trimming and J lost 0 bases, with 11 bases between them. The CDR3 loop reads CASSQEFRALNTEAFF. Here the CDR3 DNA reads TGCGCCAGCAGCCAAGAATTCAGGGCCTTGAACACTGAAGCTTTCTTT.

The V call is TRBV6-1, the J call TRBJ1-1; 7 positions agree with TRBD1. The germline gives CDR1 MNHNS, CDR2 SASEGT. V lost 7 bases to trimming and J lost 3 bases; unmatched junction nucleotides: 11. The CDR3 consists of 15 residues. The CDR3 region has the DNA TGTGCCAGCAATCCTATAAGGGGGCTGCACACTGAAGCTTTCTTT. Amino acids: CASNPIRGLHTEAFF.

This clone appeared a few times. The rearrangement links TRBV5-1 to TRBJ1-2; a weak D match, TRBD1 (5 bases). V lost 0 bases, J lost 7 bases, and 13 bases lay in between. In germline, CDR1 is SGHRS, CDR2 YFSETQ. The CDR3 loop spans 14 amino acids. Here the CDR3 DNA reads TGCGCCAGCAGCTTGGCCCAGGGTACCAGTGGCTACACCTTC. This translates into CASSLAQGTSGYTF.

The chain has TRBV29-1 and TRBJ2-7; a possible D gene is TRBD1 (6 bases). The CDR3 is 12 amino acids. Germline V CDR1 and CDR2: SQVTM, ANQGSEA. Trimming took off 4 bases at V and 2 bases at J, with 9 bases between the two ends. The CDR3 nucleotides are TGCAGCGTTGGACAGGCCCCCTACGAGCAGTACTTC. Protein: CSVGQAPYEQYF.

The chain has TRBV5-1 and TRBJ2-7, with D possibly being TRBD2 (5 bases). CDR1 and CDR2 from the germline V gene are SGHRS and YFSETQ. The CDR3 sequence is 16 residues long. Trimming removed 1 base at V and 0 bases at J, with 14 bases between. CDR3 residues: CASSLRLGESSYEQYF. Here the CDR3 DNA reads TGCGCCAGCAGCTTGCGGCTCGGGGAGAGCTCCTACGAGCAGTACTTC.

This clone was recorded once. The V gene is TRBV29-1, the J gene TRBJ2-1; TRBD1 agrees at 9 bases. Per the germline V gene, CDR1 is SQVTM and CDR2 is ANQGSEA. The V and J ends lost 8 bases and 4 bases, in that order; junction bases with no gene match: 21. The CDR3 has 18 residues. CDR3 sequence reads: CSTRTGDILSPRYNEQFF. CDR3 coding DNA: TGCAGCACCCGGACAGGGGATATCCTATCTCCCAGATACAATGAGCAGTTCTTC.

This clone was seen only once. V gene TRBV2 combines with J gene TRBJ1-2, with TRBD1 identical over 9 bases. V dropped 5 bases and J dropped 5; count of bases not matched to a gene: 6. The CDR3 is 14 amino acids. Germline lookup yields CDR1 SNHLY and CDR2 FYNNEI. Here the CDR3 DNA reads TGTGCCAGCAGTCGGACAGGGGAGGTGTATGGCTACACCTTC. It encodes CASSRTGEVYGYTF.

V usage is TRBV4-1 and J usage is TRBJ2-5, with 15 bases that match TRBD2. The J call is uncertain, as TRBJ2-7 better fits the DNA end. The CDR3 loop spans 17 amino acids. Germline CDR1 and CDR2: MGHRA and YSYEKL. The CDR3 coding sequence is TGCGCCAGCAGCCAAGATTGGACTAGCGGGAGGGACCACGAGCAGTACTTC. This sequence encodes CASSQDWTSGRDHEQYF.

The chain combines TRBV11-2 with TRBJ2-1, with 14 bases fitting TRBD2. This CDR3 has 17 residues. The trim removed 0 bases at V and 5 bases at J, leaving 3 bases unmatched. Germline values: CDR1 SGHAT, CDR2 FQNNGV. The CDR3 DNA reads as TGTGCCAGCAGCTTAGAATGGACTAGCGGGAGGAACAATGAGCAGTTCTTC. As protein: CASSLEWTSGRNNEQFF. The entire variable domain, with the rest obtained from reference TRBV11-2 and TRBJ2-1, is as follows: EAGVAQSPRYKIIEKRQSVAFWCNPISGHATLYWYQQILGQGPKLLIQFQNNGVVDDSQLPKDRFSAERLKGVDSTLKIQPAKLEDSAVYLCASSLEWTSGRNNEQFFGPGTRLTVL.

In DNA, the CDR3 is TGTGCCAGCAGTGGGACTAGCGGAAACATTCAGTACTTC. Its protein is CASSGTSGNIQYF. The chain carries TRBV2 and TRBJ2-4; 10 positions agree with TRBD2. In germline, CDR1 is SNHLY, CDR2 FYNNEI. The CDR3 sequence is 13 residues long. Trimming took 4 bases from V and 6 from J; bases not matched to a gene: 0.

The chain combines TRBV6-1 with TRBJ2-5, with 10 bases fitting TRBD2. The end of the DNA fits TRBJ2-7 better, so the J call may be wrong. Germline CDR1 and CDR2: MNHNS and SASEGT. The CDR3 length is 14 residues. The CDR3 reads CASSDLPSGGEQYF. In nucleotides, the CDR3 is TGTGCCAGCAGTGATCTGCCTAGCGGGGGCGAGCAGTACTTC.

The chain uses TRBV27 and TRBJ2-1, with D possibly TRBD2 on 6 matching bases. Trimming took 3 bases from V and 7 from J, leaving 7 bases between them. The CDR3 extends over 12 amino acids. Germline V gives CDR1 MNHEY, CDR2 SMNVEV (reference sequence). The CDR3 sequence is CASSFRGNEQFF. The CDR3 region has the DNA TGTGCCAGCAGTTTCCGGGGGAATGAGCAGTTCTTC.

A few counts support this clone. The V and J genes are TRBV13 and TRBJ2-5, with 9 bases that match TRBD1. Germline V gives CDR1 PRHDT, CDR2 FYEKMQ (reference sequence). The CDR3 loop spans 14 amino acids. The V gene end was trimmed by 3 bases and the J gene end by 2 bases; junction bases not matched to a gene: 1. The CDR3 spells CASSFDRGQETQYF. The CDR3 nucleotides are TGTGCCAGCAGCTTTGACAGGGGGCAAGAGACCCAGTACTTC.

V usage is TRBV4-1 and J usage is TRBJ2-1; D perhaps matches TRBD1 (7 bases). This CDR3 comprises 17 residues. V was clipped by 3 bases and J by 7 bases, with 22 bases between them. Germline CDR1 and CDR2: MGHRA and YSYEKL. The CDR3 sequence: CASSQSGTALAPNEQFF. The CDR3 bases are TGCGCCAGCAGCCAGTCCGGGACAGCGCTAGCGCCTAATGAGCAGTTCTTC.

V and J are TRBV6-1 and TRBJ1-2; TRBD1 might be the D (6 bases). Germline-derived CDR1 and CDR2 are MNHNS and SASEGT. The CDR3 contains 14 residues. Deletions cut 3 bases from V and 7 bases from J, with 15 bases between. CDR3 in amino acids: CASSDSTGLFGYTF. DNA of the CDR3: TGTGCCAGCAGTGATTCAACAGGGTTGTTTGGCTACACCTTC.